The 10 T cell receptor beta chains reported below all come from one sample, sequenced in a study of blood T cell repertoires in COVID-19. Using immunoSEQ multiplex PCR, the repertoire was profiled, and TCRdb retains in-frame clones only, with some absent. The sample includes about 81,000 clones, roughly 91% seen only once; the top ten take under 2.5%. The sample consisted of peripheral blood. These receptor sequences come from a woman between 45 and 60 years old in a cohort sampled during active COVID-19.

V gene TRBV12-3 or TRBV12-4 combines with J gene TRBJ1-6; a possible D gene is TRBD1 (5 bases). The CDR3 extends over 13 amino acids. The V gene lost 6 bases and the J gene lost 9 bases, with 12 bases spanning the gap. The CDR3 protein is CASSRGEISPLHF. The DNA of the CDR3 is TGTGCCAGCAGCCGGGGGGAGATTTCACCCCTCCACTTT.

The chain is built from TRBV11-2 and TRBJ1-4, with 7 nucleotides matching TRBD1. The germline CDR1 and CDR2 sequences are SGHAT and FQNNGV. The CDR3 runs to 17 residues. Germline trimming cut 1 base from V and 6 bases from J; bases unmatched to any gene: 11. The CDR3 is CASSLAGGDRVYEKLFF. The CDR3 DNA sequence: TGTGCCAGCAGCTTAGCCGGGGGGGACAGAGTATATGAAAAACTGTTTTTT.

This clone was seen a few times. The V and J genes are TRBV6-5 and TRBJ2-2, with a tentative D call TRBD1 (5 bases). CDR1 and CDR2 from the germline V gene are MNHEY and SVGAGI. The V end was cut by 6 bases, the J end by 4 bases, with 12 bases between. This CDR3 is 14 amino acids long. This chain's CDR3 is CASRSKGITGELFF. The CDR3 nucleotides are TGTGCCAGCAGATCTAAGGGGATCACCGGGGAGCTGTTTTTT.

The chain is built from TRBV9 and TRBJ2-1, with D tentatively TRBD1 (5 bases). Trimming shortened V by 3 bases and J by 4 bases, and 23 bases separated the two germline ends. Germline V lookup: CDR1 SGDLS, CDR2 YYNGEE. The CDR3 sequence is 18 residues long. The CDR3 protein is CASSASSRQRDSYNEQFF. The CDR3 bases are TGTGCCAGCAGCGCATCCAGTCGACAGCGAGACTCATACAATGAGCAGTTCTTC.

CDR3 DNA sequence: TGTGCCAGCAGTGAAGGACAGGGAGGTAATTCACCCCTCCACTTT. Protein sequence: CASSEGQGGNSPLHF. The chain combines TRBV6-1 with TRBJ1-6; 7 positions agree with TRBD1. Germline V gene sequence: CDR1 MNHNS, CDR2 SASEGT. V dropped 1 base and J dropped 6; count of bases not matched to a gene: 3. There are 15 residues in the CDR3.

This chain joins TRBV21-1 and TRBJ2-3; the table calls TRBD2, which could not be checked here. TRBV21-1 is designated a pseudogene. The CDR3 covers 16 residues. Here the CDR3 reads CASSPSPAGWADTQYF. CDR3 sequence (DNA): TGTGCCAGCAGTCCCAGTCCAGCGGGATGGGCAGATACGCAGTATTTT.

This chain joins TRBV9 and TRBJ2-1; 7 bases agree with TRBD2. This CDR3 has 15 residues. After removal of 0 bases from V and 4 bases from J, the junction contained 4 bases not matched to a gene. Germline CDR1 and CDR2: SGDLS and YYNGEE. This CDR3 reads CASSVETSQYNEQFF. The CDR3 nucleotides are TGTGCCAGCAGCGTAGAGACTAGCCAATACAATGAGCAGTTCTTC.

This chain connects TRBV30 to TRBJ1-3, with D hard to call. Germline CDR1 and CDR2: GTSNPN and SVGIG (reference sequence). CDR3 length: 13 amino acids. V was trimmed by 4 bases and J by 0 bases, leaving 7 bases between them. CDR3 residues: CAWNILSGNTIYF. The DNA for the CDR3 is TGTGCCTGGAATATTCTCTCTGGAAACACCATATATTTT.

The rearrangement links TRBV10-3 to TRBJ2-3; weak D call: TRBD2 (7 bases). The CDR3 length is 14 residues. Trimming stripped 10 bases from V and 7 bases from J, with 21 bases between. Germline V CDR1 and CDR2: ENHRY, SYGVKD. CDR3 sequence: CATRGDGGRNTQYF. The CDR3 DNA sequence: TGTGCCACCCGGGGGGACGGGGGGCGAAATACGCAGTATTTT.

The chain has TRBV7-2 and TRBJ2-7; 9 positions agree with TRBD1. The CDR3 runs 15 residues. J was trimmed by 3 bases and V by 5 bases; bases with no gene match: 8. Germline V gene lookup returns CDR1 SGHTA and CDR2 FQGNSA. In DNA, the CDR3 is TGTGCCAGCAGCCCGACAGGGGGAGGTTACTACGAGCAGTACTTC. Translation gives CASSPTGGGYYEQYF.